This paragraph covers one TCR beta chain sequence. A few counts support this clonotype. The antigen it binds to is not known. It has no much larger one-base neighbor in the sample; base qualities were not kept. These data belong to a study of T cells after yellow fever vaccination (dated by TCRdb to between 2018 and 2021). Study-wide context: The SMART-Seq v4 Ultra Low Input RNA kit was used to prepare libraries from fractions with low cell numbers. To follow T-cell clones before and after primary and booster YFV17D yellow fever vaccination, bulk TCR alpha and beta repertoires were sequenced over time. The cohort comprised two healthy male donors, one aged 18 to 30 and one aged 30 to 40 years. Blood samples were taken at several timepoints before and after primary and secondary immunization, and bulk PBMC replicates and cell subsets were isolated.

What the treatment or condition label conveys for this sample: live attenuated yellow fever vaccine strain. Two biological replicates of bulk PBMCs were collected at each blood-draw timepoint. PBMCs were isolated from peripheral blood using a standard Ficoll-Paque protocol. TriZol was used to extract RNA from bulk PBMCs, from CD4 and CD8 fractions, and from dextramer-positive and dextramer-negative fractions. What the study reported, not specific to this receptor: Because only a couple of donors were included in the study, the extent to which the findings can be generalized is limited. After the booster, most clones that had expanded after primary vaccination were detected again (around 95% of CD4 and 88% of CD8), suggesting broad maintenance of memory. Compared with the primary T-cell response, the secondary T-cell response was faster but weaker, reaching its peak on day 5 rather than on day 15. A small share of clonotypes was detected in both CD4 and CD8 compartments, with the overlap likely arising from convergent recombination. Because abundant contaminating clonotypes from the bulk population could be contained in FACS-sorted repertoires, computational filtering was required.

TCR cDNA was synthesized by 5'RACE template switching, through which a universal primer site and unique molecular identifiers were introduced. Priming of cDNA synthesis was performed from both the TCR alpha and TCR beta constant segments. Library amplification used two PCR steps, and the second PCR step added sample barcodes and sequencing adapters. Sequencing of libraries was performed on Illumina HiSeq 2500 (2x100 bp) or NovaSeq (2x150 bp). Per the source publication's procedure: MIGEC handled demultiplexing of reads and collapsing into UMI consensus sequences, while MiXCR performed V(D)J alignment. Using edgeR on replicate PBMC samples, clonotypes were called vaccine-responding if FDR was below 0.01 and the log2 fold change was above 5 up to day 15. Each bulk clonotype received a CD4 or CD8 identity based on whether the sequenced CD4 or CD8 repertoire contained that clonotype at higher abundance. TCRdb reworked the public reads: Q25 trimming with fastp, MiXCR clone assembly, productive beta chains retained. CDR3 protein sequences are deduplicated, and each keeps its most common genes and DNA. The authors' filters were not applied to this entry. The sample table holds approximately 300,000 distinct CDR3 sequences, of which 8.5% to 9% were seen once. Of the sample, approximately 18% is held by the ten largest clones.

The sequence was collected from a man aged 18 to 29 who received the YFV17D yellow fever vaccine. The input for sequencing was PBMCs, taken on the day of the first yellow fever vaccination.

The CDR3 region reads CASRGGIRQFF. The DNA reads TGTGCCAGCAGAGGGGGTATCCGGCAGTTCTTC. This chain is built from TRBV2 and TRBJ2-1, with a tentative D gene TRBD1 over 6 matching bases. V and J lose 6 bases and 12 bases, and a span of 12 bases separates them. The CDR3, cysteine through phenylalanine, is 11 amino acids long. Left in the record is the CDR3 DNA by itself, 33 bases read in frame from the first base. Based on the germline V gene, the CDR1 and CDR2 sequences are SNHLY and FYNNEI.